The sequence of this T cell receptor (beta chain) was determined in a study of T cell responses to AZD1222 COVID-19 vaccine. Study-level results: The sample set comprised mostly white British donors with more females, and clonal diversity was possibly underestimated. Repertoires were obtained solely post-peak T cell response. Across the whole spike, CD4 TCRs peaked at regions 160-218 and 743-854.

Whether given at about 4 or about 12 weeks, second doses were pooled. Assay: immunoSEQ multiplex PCR; the TCRdb copy retains only in-frame clones and omits some. Among about 140,000 clones, about 91% were seen once, and the ten largest hold roughly 3.6%. This CDR3 has 15 residues. Trimming left V 1 base short and J 3 bases short, with 13 bases between. Per the germline V gene, CDR1 is SGHRS and CDR2 is YFSETQ. As for this clone: Antigen specificity is unknown.

The TCR was taken from an adult who received the AZD1222 COVID-19 vaccine. Sequences were derived from peripheral blood, sampled 28 days after the second AZD1222 dose. The chain joins TRBV5-1 to TRBJ1-1, with D possibly being TRBD1 (5 bases). The CDR3 loop is CASSLTTGVDTEAFF. CDR3 nucleotide sequence: TGCGCCAGCAGCTTGACCACAGGTGTGGACACTGAAGCTTTCTTT.